The 31 T cell receptor beta chains below all came from one sample that was sequenced in a study of human T cells and chemical hapten exposure. MiXCR, run by TCRdb on the RACE reads, gives a single entry per CDR3 protein. The table lists 80,000 to 100,000 distinct CDR3 sequences, 25% to 35% of them singletons. The sample's time point: patch test 3, about 24 weeks after DPC sensitization. The treatment is: therapeutic diphenylcyclopropenone sensitization with weekly scalp DPC. The sequences come from whole blood, collected in connection with sensitization to the hapten diphenylcyclopropenone (DPC). The source is a man aged 35 to 55 with alopecia areata. Some clones in this sample may be carry-over from other donors' samples.

The chain combines TRBV28 with TRBJ1-2, with 7 bases matching TRBD1. Germline V gene lookup returns CDR1 MDHEN and CDR2 SYDVKM. V shed 5 bases, J shed 3 bases, and the junction held 3 bases outside the gene matches. This CDR3 is 13 amino acids long. The CDR3 here is CASSLTGDYGYTF. As DNA, the CDR3 is TGTGCCAGCAGTCTAACAGGGGACTATGGCTACACCTTC.

V usage is TRBV4-2 and J usage is TRBJ2-7, with 9 bases identical to TRBD1. The ends lost 3 bases at V and 4 bases at J; junction bases unmatched: 7. This CDR3 comprises 15 residues. CDR1 LGHNA and CDR2 YNFKEQ come from the germline V gene. CDR3 DNA sequence: TGTGCCAGCAGCCATTTGACAGGGGGTACTTACGAGCAGTACTTC. Translation: CASSHLTGGTYEQYF.

This chain's CDR3 is CASSEFEDRGPDTQYF. The DNA of the CDR3 is TGTGCCAGCAGTGAATTTGAGGACAGGGGGCCAGATACGCAGTATTTT. The gene calls are TRBV2 and TRBJ2-3; 11 nucleotides match TRBD1. This CDR3 spans 16 amino acids. The germline gives CDR1 SNHLY, CDR2 FYNNEI. Germline trimming cut 2 bases from V and 4 bases from J; bases unmatched to any gene: 5. Full variable domain (rest looked up from reference TRBV2 and TRBJ2-3): EPEVTQTPSHQVTQMGQEVILRCVPISNHLYFYWYRQILGQKVEFLVSFYNNEISEKSEIFDDQFSVERPDGSNFTLKIRSTKLEDSAMYFCASSEFEDRGPDTQYFGPGTRLTVL.

The chain joins TRBV28 to TRBJ2-2; no clear D. This CDR3 spans 19 amino acids. The V gene lost 3 bases and the J gene lost 5 bases, with 25 bases spanning the gap. From germline, CDR1 is MDHEN and CDR2 SYDVKM. The CDR3 nucleotides are TGTGCCAGCAGTTTGTGGCCCGGTCACAGTGAGAGGCGGACCGGGGAGCTGTTTTTT. This translates into CASSLWPGHSERRTGELFF.

This clonotype was found a few times. V is TRBV28 and J is TRBJ2-1, with TRBD2 matching 10 bases. The CDR3 runs to 15 residues. The V gene end was trimmed by 5 bases and the J gene end by 2 bases; junction bases not matched to a gene: 3. Germline CDR1 MDHEN, CDR2 SYDVKM. The chain's CDR3 is CASSHTSGTYNEQFF. DNA of the CDR3: TGTGCCAGCAGTCACACTAGCGGGACCTACAATGAGCAGTTCTTC. The full variable domain, in which reference TRBV28 and TRBJ2-1 provide the parts outside the CDR3, is DVKVTQSSRYLVKRTGEKVFLECVQDMDHENMFWYRQDPGLGLRLIYFSYDVKMKEKGDIPEGYSVSREKKERFSLILESASTNQTSMYLCASSHTSGTYNEQFFGPGTRLTVL.

This chain links TRBV9 with TRBJ2-5; D uncertain. Germline V lookup: CDR1 SGDLS, CDR2 YYNGEE. V lost 4 bases to trimming and J lost 2 bases, with 18 bases between them. The CDR3 is 16 amino acids. This chain's CDR3 is CASSPRPSNGQETQYF. The CDR3 nucleotides are TGTGCCAGCAGCCCCCGGCCTAGTAATGGGCAAGAGACCCAGTACTTC.

In this sample, this clonotype turned up many times. The chain joins TRBV5-5 to TRBJ1-5; no definite D call. Trimming left V 1 base short and J 0 bases short, with 8 bases between. The CDR3 is made up of 15 amino acids. Germline V gene data show CDR1 as SGHKS and CDR2 as YYEKEE (reference sequence). CDR3 amino acids: CASSLRGYSNQPQHF. The CDR3 nucleotides read TGTGCCAGCAGCTTGCGGGGTTATAGCAATCAGCCCCAGCATTTT. Full variable domain (remainder filled in from reference TRBV5-5 and TRBJ1-5): DAGVTQSPTHLIKTRGQQVTLRCSPISGHKSVSWYQQVLGQGPQFIFQYYEKEERGRGNFPDRFSARQFPNYSSELNVNALLLGDSALYLCASSLRGYSNQPQHFGDGTRLSIL.

This clonotype has only a few counts. This rearrangement joins TRBV27 to TRBJ2-1, with 11 bases identical to TRBD2. Germline-derived CDR1 and CDR2 are MNHEY and SMNVEV (reference sequence). V shed 0 bases, J shed 4 bases, and the junction held 5 bases outside the gene matches. CDR3 length: 17 amino acids. The CDR3 region has the DNA TGTGCCAGCAGTTTATCGTGGGGACTAGCGGAGTACAATGAGCAGTTCTTC. Its translation: CASSLSWGLAEYNEQFF.

The rearrangement uses TRBV6-2 or TRBV6-3 and TRBJ2-1; 8 bases match TRBD1. CDR1 and CDR2 from the germline V gene are MNHEY and SVGEGT. The CDR3 loop spans 16 amino acids. V was pared by 4 bases and J by 2 bases, with 7 bases of the junction left unmatched. CDR3 sequence reads: CASSSGGRNTYNEQFF. CDR3 nucleotides: TGTGCCAGCAGTTCAGGGGGCCGAAATACCTACAATGAGCAGTTCTTC.

In this sample, this clonotype turned up a few times. The chain has TRBV3-1 and TRBJ2-7; D gene unclear. The germline gives CDR1 LGHDT, CDR2 YNNKEL (reference sequence). Trimming took off 0 bases at V and 6 bases at J, with 6 bases between the two ends. This CDR3 region has 12 residues. The CDR3, as DNA: TGTGCCAGCAGCCAAGAGTCGAGCGAGCAGTACTTC. This sequence encodes CASSQESSEQYF.

This clonotype showed up just a few times. The chain recombines TRBV12-3 or TRBV12-4 with TRBJ2-3; D remains unclear. V was clipped by 6 bases and J by 3 bases, with 16 bases between them. CDR3 length: 15 amino acids. CDR3 amino acids: CASRRSASLTDTQYF. CDR3 nucleotides: TGTGCCAGCAGACGATCGGCGAGTCTGACAGATACGCAGTATTTT.

Only one count was recorded for this clonotype. The chain uses TRBV5-4 and TRBJ1-2; D gene uncertain. CDR1 and CDR2 from the germline V gene are SGHNT and YYREEE (reference sequence). The CDR3 contains 13 residues. Trimming removed 0 bases from V and 6 bases from J, with 9 bases in between. The CDR3 DNA is TGTGCCAGCAGCTTGGACATAACTGATGGCTACACCTTC. Protein sequence: CASSLDITDGYTF. Full variable domain (rest looked up from reference TRBV5-4 and TRBJ1-2): ETGVTQSPTHLIKTRGQQVTLRCSSQSGHNTVSWYQQALGQGPQFIFQYYREEENGRGNFPPRFSGLQFPNYSSELNVNALELDDSALYLCASSLDITDGYTFGSGTRLTVV.

The chain recombines TRBV11-2 with TRBJ2-3; the match to TRBD2 covers 8 bases. The CDR3 is 15 residues long. Trimming at V came to 1 base and at J to 4 bases, leaving 4 bases not matched to a gene. Germline V lookup: CDR1 SGHAT, CDR2 FQNNGV. The CDR3 loop is CASSLGPTSADTQYF. CDR3 nucleotides: TGTGCCAGCAGCTTAGGCCCGACTAGCGCAGATACGCAGTATTTT. The variable domain in full, completed from reference TRBV11-2 and TRBJ2-3, reads EAGVAQSPRYKIIEKRQSVAFWCNPISGHATLYWYQQILGQGPKLLIQFQNNGVVDDSQLPKDRFSAERLKGVDSTLKIQPAKLEDSAVYLCASSLGPTSADTQYFGPGTRLTVL.

The rearrangement uses TRBV20-1 and TRBJ2-7, with 10 bases that match TRBD2. V shed 0 bases, J shed 0 bases, and the junction held 5 bases outside the gene matches. CDR3 length: 16 residues. The germline gives CDR1 DFQATT, CDR2 SNEGSKA (reference sequence). The CDR3 coding sequence is TGCAGTGCTAGAGAAGGTAGCGGGAGGAACTCCTACGAGCAGTACTTC. The encoded protein is CSAREGSGRNSYEQYF.

The chain uses TRBV20-1 and TRBJ2-1; 9 bases line up with TRBD1. V shed 1 base, J shed 4 bases, and the junction held 5 bases outside the gene matches. The CDR3 is 15 amino acids. Germline assignment: CDR1 DFQATT and CDR2 SNEGSKA (reference sequence). CDR3 region: CSARGGTGPYNEQFF. The CDR3 DNA sequence: TGCAGTGCTAGAGGGGGGACAGGGCCATACAATGAGCAGTTCTTC.

The chain has TRBV6-5 and TRBJ2-3, with TRBD2 identical over 8 bases. Germline loops: CDR1 MNHEY, CDR2 SVGAGI. The CDR3 length is 17 residues. V lost 0 bases and J lost 6; bases outside the gene matches: 11. In DNA, the CDR3 is TGTGCCAGCAGTTACTCCCCTACTAGCGGATGCGGGGATACGCAGTATTTT. As protein: CASSYSPTSGCGDTQYF.

V gene TRBV12-3 or TRBV12-4 combines with J gene TRBJ2-7; a weak D match, TRBD2 (6 bases). Trimming removed 7 bases at V and 11 bases at J, with 21 bases between. The CDR3 runs 13 residues. The CDR3 region has the DNA TGTGCCAGCACCTCAGGGTCCCGGACGGGGGAGTACTTC. Translation: CASTSGSRTGEYF.

The chain is built from TRBV20-1 and TRBJ2-7; D ambiguous. This CDR3 comprises 14 residues. Germline V lookup: CDR1 DFQATT, CDR2 SNEGSKA (reference sequence). V shed 0 bases and J shed 2 bases, with 11 bases lying between them. The CDR3 DNA sequence: TGCAGTGCTAGAGATCTAACAGATACCTACGAGCAGTACTTC. It specifies CSARDLTDTYEQYF.

This clonotype occurred a few times. The chain is built from TRBV9 and TRBJ2-5; D not resolved. V lost 0 bases and J 4 bases, leaving 10 bases between the germline ends. The CDR3 runs 14 residues. The germline CDR1 and CDR2 sequences are SGDLS and YYNGEE. CDR3 in amino acids: CASSVDHPAETQYF. Here the CDR3 DNA reads TGTGCCAGCAGCGTAGACCACCCAGCAGAGACCCAGTACTTC.

This clonotype was detected only a few times. The chain uses TRBV11-2 and TRBJ2-3; D might be TRBD2 (5 bases). The CDR3 length is 17 residues. Trimming took 5 bases from V and 0 from J, leaving 18 bases between them. Germline V gene lookup returns CDR1 SGHAT and CDR2 FQNNGV. DNA of the CDR3: TGTGCCAGCAGCCCTAGCTATGCGATAACTAGCACAGATACGCAGTATTTT. This sequence encodes CASSPSYAITSTDTQYF.

The gene calls are TRBV7-9 and TRBJ2-1; D call uncertain. V gave up 7 bases and J gave up 9 bases, with 7 bases separating them. Germline V lookup: CDR1 SEHNR, CDR2 FQNEAQ (reference sequence). This CDR3 spans 10 amino acids. The CDR3 DNA sequence: TGTGCCAGCACCGGTTTTGAGCAGTTCTTC. Its translation is CASTGFEQFF.

V gene TRBV6-6 combines with J gene TRBJ2-5; 9 nucleotides match TRBD1. V was clipped by 5 bases and J by 3 bases; unmatched bases: 4. CDR3 length: 14 amino acids. CDR1 is MNHNY and CDR2 is SVGAGI in the germline V gene (reference sequence). CDR3 sequence: CASSQTGGKETQYF. The CDR3 DNA is TGTGCCAGCAGTCAAACAGGGGGCAAAGAGACCCAGTACTTC.

The chain carries TRBV30 and TRBJ1-2; TRBD1 matches 8 bases. The CDR3 totals 13 residues. V lost 1 base, J lost 5 bases, and 3 bases stayed unmatched. Germline assignment: CDR1 GTSNPN and CDR2 SVGIG (reference sequence). The CDR3 nucleotides read TGTGCCTGGAGTGGGACAGGGTGGTATGGCTACACCTTC. Residues: CAWSGTGWYGYTF.

The genes are TRBV20-1 and TRBJ2-1; 10 nucleotides agree with TRBD2. The junction had 12 bases not matched to a gene; V was cut back by 3 bases and J by 4 bases. There are 17 residues in the CDR3. Germline V gene lookup returns CDR1 DFQATT and CDR2 SNEGSKA (reference sequence). CDR3 coding DNA: TGCAGTGCTAGGGGGGAACTAGCGGGACATCGATACAATGAGCAGTTCTTC. It specifies CSARGELAGHRYNEQFF.

The chain recombines TRBV27 with TRBJ2-1, with 7 nucleotides matching TRBD2. With 0 bases clipped from V and 1 base from J, the junction kept 0 bases outside the gene matches. The CDR3 has 15 residues. In germline, CDR1 is MNHEY, CDR2 SMNVEV (reference sequence). The CDR3 is CASSLSRESYNEQFF. The DNA for the CDR3 is TGTGCCAGCAGTTTATCGCGGGAGTCCTACAATGAGCAGTTCTTC.

The chain combines TRBV3-2 with TRBJ2-7; TRBD1 was called by the table and not checked on the DNA. TRBV3-2 is a pseudogene segment. The length of the CDR3 is 17 residues. CDR3 in DNA: TGTGCCAGCAGCCAAGTAAGATGGGGACAGGGGTGCTACGAGCAGTACTTC. This translates into CASSQVRWGQGCYEQYF.

V and J are TRBV4-3 and TRBJ1-1; D unclear. The CDR3 contains 15 residues. The V end was cut by 1 base, the J end by 0 bases, with 9 bases between. Germline CDR1 and CDR2: LGHNA and YSLEER. The CDR3 DNA is TGCGCCAGCAGCCAAGTCGATGGGTTGAACACTGAAGCTTTCTTT. Protein sequence: CASSQVDGLNTEAFF.

This clonotype was observed a handful of times. The CDR3 sequence is CSARDTDRGTEKLFF. CDR3 nucleotide sequence: TGCAGTGCTAGAGATACAGACAGGGGGACGGAAAAACTGTTTTTT. This sequence joins TRBV20-1 and TRBJ1-4, with 9 bases matching TRBD1. The germline CDR1 and CDR2 sequences are DFQATT and SNEGSKA (reference sequence). This CDR3 has 15 amino acids. The ends lost 0 bases at V and 8 bases at J; junction bases unmatched: 7.

The chain employs TRBV18 and TRBJ2-7; D gene ambiguous. Germline assignment: CDR1 KGHSH and CDR2 LQKENI. The germline V and J ends were trimmed by 0 bases and 7 bases, with 13 bases remaining between them. CDR3 length: 14 residues. The CDR3 protein is CASSPPAGGFEQYF. CDR3 nucleotides: TGTGCCAGCTCACCACCGGCAGGTGGCTTTGAGCAGTACTTC.

This chain connects TRBV7-9 to TRBJ1-1; 7 bases match TRBD1. V lost 1 base to trimming and J lost 5 bases; unmatched junction nucleotides: 4. This CDR3 is built from 14 residues. The V gene's germline CDR1 is SEHNR and CDR2 FQNEAQ (reference sequence). For the CDR3, the DNA is TGTGCCAGCAGCTTAGTGAGGGGGCGAACTGAAGCTTTCTTT. This gives the protein CASSLVRGRTEAFF. Full variable domain (remainder filled in from reference TRBV7-9 and TRBJ1-1): DTGVSQNPRHKITKRGQNVTFRCDPISEHNRLYWYRQTLGQGPEFLTYFQNEAQLEKSRLLSDRFSAERPKGSFSTLEIQRTEQGDSAMYLCASSLVRGRTEAFFGQGTRLTVV.

The chain recombines TRBV29-1 with TRBJ2-3, with D possibly being TRBD2 (6 bases). V was shortened by 3 bases and J by 2 bases, with 9 bases between the two germline ends. The CDR3 runs to 13 residues. Germline V gene lookup returns CDR1 SQVTM and CDR2 ANQGSEA. In DNA form, the CDR3 reads TGCAGCGTTGAGCGGGGCCTCACAGATACGCAGTATTTT. Protein: CSVERGLTDTQYF.